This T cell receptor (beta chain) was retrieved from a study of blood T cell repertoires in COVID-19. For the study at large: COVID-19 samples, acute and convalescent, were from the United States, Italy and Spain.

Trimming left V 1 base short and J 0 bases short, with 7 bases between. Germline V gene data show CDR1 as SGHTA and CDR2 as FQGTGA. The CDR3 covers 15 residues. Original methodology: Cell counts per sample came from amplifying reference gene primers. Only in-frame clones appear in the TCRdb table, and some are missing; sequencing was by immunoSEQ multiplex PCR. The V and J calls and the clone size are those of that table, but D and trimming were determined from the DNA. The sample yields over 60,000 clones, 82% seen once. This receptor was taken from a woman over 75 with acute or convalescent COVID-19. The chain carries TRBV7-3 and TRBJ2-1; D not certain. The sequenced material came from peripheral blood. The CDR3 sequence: CASSLNTGSYNEQFF. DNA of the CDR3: TGTGCCAGCAGCTTAAATACGGGCTCCTACAATGAGCAGTTCTTC.